This TCR beta chain came from a study of identical twins. V gave up 5 bases and J gave up 5 bases, with 19 bases separating them. This CDR3 region has 14 residues. In germline, CDR1 is SQVTM, CDR2 ANQGSEA. The table lists this clonotype with many counts. Each CDR3 protein gets one entry after TCRdb re-called the 5' RACE reads with MiXCR. The table shows a few hundred thousand distinct CDR3 sequences, with over 9.5% occurring only once. The sequenced material came from memory T cells sorted from blood. V usage is TRBV29-1 and J usage is TRBJ2-7, with D perhaps matching TRBD1 (6 bases). The source is a man aged 45-60 years in good health. The CDR3 spells CSVRRARGENEQYF. The CDR3 nucleotides read TGCAGCGTTCGTCGGGCCAGGGGCGAGAACGAGCAGTACTTC.